This TCR beta chain was retrieved from a study of HIV-infected children after antiretroviral therapy interruption. Study details: Most children had recorded EBV and CMV exposure.

Concerning this clonotype itself: Antigen: not known.

Unique molecular identifiers were included in an RNA-based 3' RACE TCR library. TCRdb independently ran MiXCR on the 3' RACE reads; one entry per CDR3 protein. The sample contains 90,000 or so distinct CDR3 sequences, 6.9% of which appear only once. This CDR3 contains 11 residues. CDR1 is WSHSY and CDR2 is SAAADI in the germline V gene. Deletions cut 10 bases from V and 5 bases from J, with 12 bases between. Described treatment: PENTA 11 planned treatment interruption arm or continuous ART arm. At least 24 weeks of at least three-drug ART, in children 2 to 15 years. From thawed PBMCs, naive CD4+ CD45RA+ CD45RO- T cells were sorted. Findings of the study overall: Naive CD4+ sequences overlapped less between time points once interruption began.

The material was CD45RA+ CD4+ T cells from PBMCs, pooled from several time points, obtained from a donor given antiretroviral therapy, either interrupted or continuous. This sample's subset: naive CD4+ CD45RA+ CD45RO- T cells. The chain recombines TRBV10-2 with TRBJ2-7; the D is unclear. The source is a pool of human donors with HIV. The CDR3 is CATSLLDEQYF. The DNA for the CDR3 is TGCGCCACCTCGTTGTTGGACGAGCAGTACTTC.